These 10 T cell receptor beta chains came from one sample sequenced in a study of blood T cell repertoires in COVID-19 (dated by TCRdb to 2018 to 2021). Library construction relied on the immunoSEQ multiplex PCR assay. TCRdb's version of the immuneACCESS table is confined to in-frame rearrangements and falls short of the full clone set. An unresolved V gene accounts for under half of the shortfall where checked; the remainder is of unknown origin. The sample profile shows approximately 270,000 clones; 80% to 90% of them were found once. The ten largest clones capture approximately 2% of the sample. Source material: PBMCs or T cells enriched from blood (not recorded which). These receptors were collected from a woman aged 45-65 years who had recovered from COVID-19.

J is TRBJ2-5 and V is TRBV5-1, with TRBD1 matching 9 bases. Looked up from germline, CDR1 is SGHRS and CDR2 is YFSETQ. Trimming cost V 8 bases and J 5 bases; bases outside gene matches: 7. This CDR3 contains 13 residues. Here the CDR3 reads CASHSTGGETQYF. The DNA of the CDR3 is TGCGCCAGTCATAGTACAGGGGGCGAGACCCAGTACTTC.

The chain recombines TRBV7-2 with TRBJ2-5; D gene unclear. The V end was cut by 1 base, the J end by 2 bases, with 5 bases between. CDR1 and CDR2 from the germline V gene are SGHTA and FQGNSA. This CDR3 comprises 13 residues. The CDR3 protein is CASSLVQQETQYF. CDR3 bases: TGTGCCAGCAGCTTAGTGCAGCAAGAGACCCAGTACTTC. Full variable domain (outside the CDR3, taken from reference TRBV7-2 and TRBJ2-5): GAGVSQSPSNKVTEKGKDVELRCDPISGHTALYWYRQSLGQGLEFLIYFQGNSAPDKSGLPSDRFSAERTGGSVSTLTIQRTQQEDSAVYLCASSLVQQETQYFGPGTRLLVL.

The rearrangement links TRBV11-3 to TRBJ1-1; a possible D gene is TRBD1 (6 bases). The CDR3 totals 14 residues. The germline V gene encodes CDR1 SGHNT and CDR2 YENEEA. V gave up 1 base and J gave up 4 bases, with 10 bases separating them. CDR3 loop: CASSLARRGTEAFF. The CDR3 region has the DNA TGTGCCAGCAGCTTAGCGCGCAGGGGCACTGAAGCTTTCTTT.

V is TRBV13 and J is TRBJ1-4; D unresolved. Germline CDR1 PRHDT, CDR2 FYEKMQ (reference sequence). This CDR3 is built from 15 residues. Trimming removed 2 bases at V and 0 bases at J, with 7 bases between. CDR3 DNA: TGTGCCAGCAGCTTACGGGGTCCAACTAATGAAAAACTGTTTTTT. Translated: CASSLRGPTNEKLFF. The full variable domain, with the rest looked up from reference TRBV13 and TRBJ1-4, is AAGVIQSPRHLIKEKRETATLKCYPIPRHDTVYWYQQGPGQDPQFLISFYEKMQSDKGSIPDRFSAQQFSDYHSELNMSSLELGDSALYFCASSLRGPTNEKLFFGSGTQLSVL.

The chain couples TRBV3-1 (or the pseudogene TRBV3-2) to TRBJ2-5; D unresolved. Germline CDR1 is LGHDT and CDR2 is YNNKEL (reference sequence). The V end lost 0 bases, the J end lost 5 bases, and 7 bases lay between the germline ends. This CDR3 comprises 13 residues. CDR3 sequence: CASSQDRSETQYF. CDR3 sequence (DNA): TGTGCCAGCAGCCAAGACAGGTCGGAGACCCAGTACTTC.

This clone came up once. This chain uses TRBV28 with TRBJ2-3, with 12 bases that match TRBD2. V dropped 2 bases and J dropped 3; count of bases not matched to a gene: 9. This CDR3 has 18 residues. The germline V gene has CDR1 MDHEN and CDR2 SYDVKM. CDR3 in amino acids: CASSLLAGGPRTTDTQYF. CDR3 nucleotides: TGTGCCAGCAGTTTACTAGCGGGAGGGCCTAGGACTACAGATACGCAGTATTTT.

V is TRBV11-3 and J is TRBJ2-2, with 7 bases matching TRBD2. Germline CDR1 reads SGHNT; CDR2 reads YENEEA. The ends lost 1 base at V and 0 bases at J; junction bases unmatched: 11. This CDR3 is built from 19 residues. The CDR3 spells CASSLGGGFAGPNTGELFF. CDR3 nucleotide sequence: TGTGCCAGCAGCTTAGGGGGGGGTTTCGCGGGACCGAACACCGGGGAGCTGTTTTTT. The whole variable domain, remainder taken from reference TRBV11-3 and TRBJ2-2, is EAGVVQSPRYKIIEKKQPVAFWCNPISGHNTLYWYLQNLGQGPELLIRYENEEAVDDSQLPKDRFSAERLKGVDSTLKIQPAELGDSAVYLCASSLGGGFAGPNTGELFFGEGSRLTVL.

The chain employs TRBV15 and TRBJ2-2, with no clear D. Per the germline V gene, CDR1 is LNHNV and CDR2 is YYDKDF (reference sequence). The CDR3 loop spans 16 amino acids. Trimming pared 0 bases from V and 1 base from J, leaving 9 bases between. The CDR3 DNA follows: TGTGCCACCAGCAGAGACGAGGTTATGAACACCGGGGAGCTGTTTTTT. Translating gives CATSRDEVMNTGELFF. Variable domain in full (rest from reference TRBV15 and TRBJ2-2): DAMVIQNPRYQVTQFGKPVTLSCSQTLNHNVMYWYQQKSSQAPKLLFHYYDKDFNNEADTPDNFQSRRPNTSFCFLDIRSPGLGDTAMYLCATSRDEVMNTGELFFGEGSRLTVL.

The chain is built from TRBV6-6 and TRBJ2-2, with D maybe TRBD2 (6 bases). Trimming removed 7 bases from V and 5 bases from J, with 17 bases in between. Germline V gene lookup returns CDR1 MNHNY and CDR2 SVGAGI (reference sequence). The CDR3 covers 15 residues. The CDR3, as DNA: TGTGCCAGCACTGCTTCGGGAGTGGGGACCGGGGAGCTGTTTTTT. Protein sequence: CASTASGVGTGELFF.

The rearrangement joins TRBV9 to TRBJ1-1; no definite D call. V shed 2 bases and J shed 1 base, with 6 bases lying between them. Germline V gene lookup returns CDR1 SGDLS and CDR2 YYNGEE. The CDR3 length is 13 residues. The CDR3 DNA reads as TGTGCCAGCAGCGTTACAACGAACACTGAAGCTTTCTTT. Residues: CASSVTTNTEAFF.